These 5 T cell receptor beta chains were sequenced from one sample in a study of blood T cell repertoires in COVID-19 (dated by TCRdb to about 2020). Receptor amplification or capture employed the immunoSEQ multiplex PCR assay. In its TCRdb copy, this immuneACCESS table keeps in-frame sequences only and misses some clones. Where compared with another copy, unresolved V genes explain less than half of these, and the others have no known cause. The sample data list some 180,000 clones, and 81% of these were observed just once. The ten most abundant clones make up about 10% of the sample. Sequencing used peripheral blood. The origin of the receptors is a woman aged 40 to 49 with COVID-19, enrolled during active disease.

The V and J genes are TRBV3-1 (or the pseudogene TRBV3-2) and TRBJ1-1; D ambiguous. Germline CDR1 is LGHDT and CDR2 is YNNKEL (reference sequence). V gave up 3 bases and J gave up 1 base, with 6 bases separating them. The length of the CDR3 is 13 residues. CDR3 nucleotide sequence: TGTGCCAGCAGCCAGAGACAGAACACTGAAGCTTTCTTT. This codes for CASSQRQNTEAFF.

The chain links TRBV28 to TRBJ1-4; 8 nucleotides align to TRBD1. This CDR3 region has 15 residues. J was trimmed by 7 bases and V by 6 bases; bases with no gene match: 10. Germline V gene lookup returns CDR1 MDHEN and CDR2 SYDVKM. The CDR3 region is CASSFSPGTGEKLFF. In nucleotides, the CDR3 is TGTGCCAGCAGCTTTTCACCCGGGACAGGTGAAAAACTGTTTTTT.

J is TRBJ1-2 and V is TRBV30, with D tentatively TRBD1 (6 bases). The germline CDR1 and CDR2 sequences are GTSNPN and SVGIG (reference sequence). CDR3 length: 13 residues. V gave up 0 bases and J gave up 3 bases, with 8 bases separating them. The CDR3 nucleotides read TGTGCCTGGAGTGTAAACAGGGACTATGGCTACACCTTC. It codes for CAWSVNRDYGYTF.

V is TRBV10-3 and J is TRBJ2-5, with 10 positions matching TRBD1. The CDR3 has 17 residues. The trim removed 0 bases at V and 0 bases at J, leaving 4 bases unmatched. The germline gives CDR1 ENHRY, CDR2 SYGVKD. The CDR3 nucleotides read TGTGCCATCAGTGAGTCGGGGACAGGGGTAGACCAAGAGACCCAGTACTTC. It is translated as CAISESGTGVDQETQYF.

This chain's CDR3 is CASSTTGPTYNEQFF. CDR3 coding DNA: TGTGCCAGCAGTACCACAGGGCCAACCTACAATGAGCAGTTCTTC. The chain has TRBV6-5 and TRBJ2-1, with D possibly matching TRBD1 (6 bases). This CDR3 spans 15 amino acids. Between the trimmed V and J ends, which lost 5 bases and 2 bases, there was a span of 13 bases. Per germline, CDR1 MNHEY and CDR2 SVGAGI.